Below are 9 T cell receptor beta chains sequenced from a single sample in a study of blood T cell repertoires in COVID-19. Profiled with immunoSEQ multiplex PCR; TCRdb holds only in-frame clones, not every one. The top ten hold 3% to 4% of the sample, which has hundreds of thousands of clones, 70% to 85% seen once. The sequenced sample consisted of PBMCs or T cells enriched from blood (not recorded which). The receptors here all came from a woman between 55 and 75 years old who had recovered from COVID-19.

This rearrangement joins TRBV19 to TRBJ1-1; perhaps TRBD1 as D (5 bases). The CDR3 has 16 residues. Germline CDR1 LNHDA, CDR2 SQIVND (reference sequence). V lost 5 bases, J lost 3 bases, and 19 bases lay in between. The CDR3 is CASSPTRGAGHTEAFF. The CDR3 bases are TGTGCCAGTAGTCCGACTCGAGGGGCGGGGCACACTGAAGCTTTCTTT.

This clone was recorded a few times. Other DNA variants within this sample encode the same CDR3. The V call is TRBV6-5, the J call TRBJ2-7, with 10 bases matching TRBD1. CDR1 and CDR2 (germline): MNHEY, SVGAGI. The CDR3 has 15 amino acids. With 0 bases clipped from V and 4 bases from J, the junction kept 3 bases outside the gene matches. CDR3 in amino acids: CASSYSGTGVYEQYF. The CDR3 DNA reads TGTGCCAGCAGTTACTCGGGGACAGGGGTGTACGAGCAGTACTTC.

The gene calls are TRBV7-8 and TRBJ2-3; D possibly corresponds to TRBD2 (6 bases). CDR3 length: 17 residues. Looked up from germline, CDR1 is SGHVS and CDR2 is FQNEAQ. With 2 bases removed from V and 1 base from J, the gap between germline ends came to 16 bases. CDR3 DNA: TGTGCCAGCAGCTTATGCAGCGGGCCTGGGTGCACAGATACGCAGTATTTT. It specifies CASSLCSGPGCTDTQYF.

The gene calls are TRBV5-1 and TRBJ1-2; the D gene is possibly TRBD1 (6 bases). Per the germline V gene, CDR1 is SGHRS and CDR2 is YFSETQ. This CDR3 is built from 14 residues. The V end lost 4 bases, the J end lost 4 bases, and 14 bases lay between the germline ends. CDR3 nucleotides: TGCGCCAGCAGCGCCACCGGACAGACCTATGGCTACACCTTC. Amino acids: CASSATGQTYGYTF.

V is TRBV2 and J is TRBJ2-7, with TRBD1 identical over 7 bases. Germline V gene data show CDR1 as SNHLY and CDR2 as FYNNEI. The trim removed 8 bases at V and 2 bases at J, leaving 0 bases unmatched. The CDR3 length is 11 residues. CDR3 DNA: TGTGCCAGCGGGACAGCCTACGAGCAGTACTTC. Amino acid sequence: CASGTAYEQYF. The entire variable domain, with the rest obtained from reference TRBV2 and TRBJ2-7, is as follows: EPEVTQTPSHQVTQMGQEVILRCVPISNHLYFYWYRQILGQKVEFLVSFYNNEISEKSEIFDDQFSVERPDGSNFTLKIRSTKLEDSAMYFCASGTAYEQYFGPGTRLTVT.

This rearrangement joins TRBV5-5 to TRBJ1-5; 11 nucleotides match TRBD1. This CDR3 has 16 amino acids. The ends lost 4 bases at V and 5 bases at J; junction bases unmatched: 8. Germline V CDR1 and CDR2: SGHKS, YYEKEE (reference sequence). CDR3 loop: CASSPGTGGLHQPQHF. The CDR3 region has the DNA TGTGCCAGCAGCCCCGGGACAGGGGGTCTTCATCAGCCCCAGCATTTT.

The J gene is TRBJ1-3, the V gene TRBV7-2; D is unresolved. CDR3 size: 15 residues. Germline V gene data show CDR1 as SGHTA and CDR2 as FQGNSA. Trimming stripped 5 bases from V and 0 bases from J, with 11 bases between. As DNA, the CDR3 is TGTGCCAGCAGCCCCTTAGGCGGCTCTGGAAACACCATATATTTT. Its translation is CASSPLGGSGNTIYF.

The V call is TRBV2, the J call TRBJ1-2; tentative D call: TRBD1 (6 bases). The germline V gene has CDR1 SNHLY and CDR2 FYNNEI. Trimming stripped 5 bases from V and 7 bases from J, with 11 bases between. This CDR3 spans 12 amino acids. This CDR3 reads CASSSQGFGYTF. The CDR3 nucleotides read TGTGCCAGCAGTTCACAGGGATTTGGCTACACCTTC.

This clone appeared a few times. V gene TRBV10-3 combines with J gene TRBJ1-1; D is ambiguous. With 4 bases removed from V and 6 bases from J, the gap between germline ends came to 12 bases. The V gene's germline CDR1 is ENHRY and CDR2 SYGVKD. The CDR3 covers 13 residues. The CDR3 DNA is TGTGCCATCAGTGCTAGCTTTAATTCTGAAGCTTTCTTT. This translates into CAISASFNSEAFF.